This T cell receptor beta chain was obtained from a study of blood T cell repertoires in COVID-19. Study summary: From T cells, B-cell-depleted T cells, or PBMCs came the material, which was cDNA or gDNA.

The junction had 3 bases not matched to a gene; V was cut back by 4 bases and J by 7 bases. CDR1 and CDR2 from the germline V gene are SEHNR and FQNEAQ (reference sequence). The CDR3 runs to 14 residues. Libraries were prepared by immunoSEQ multiplex PCR; TCRdb keeps only in-frame clonotypes and omits some of them. The repertoire holds approximately 320,000 clones, with roughly 89% as singletons. Participants' own reports of clinical history determined their cohort assignment. This sequence originates from a woman younger than 35 who had recovered from COVID-19. Sequenced input: PBMCs or T cells enriched from blood (not recorded which). The chain links TRBV7-9 to TRBJ2-1, with 11 bases fitting TRBD1. Written as DNA, the CDR3 is TGTGCCAGCAGCTATGGGACAGGGGGGAATGAGCAGTTCTTC. It specifies CASSYGTGGNEQFF.